The table lists the clone carrying this T cell receptor (beta chain) with a few counts. These data are taken from a study of patients and donors after allogeneic stem cell transplantation. Using its own MiXCR run on the RT-PCR reads, TCRdb lists one record per CDR3 protein. This sample has about 230,000 distinct CDR3 sequences, with roughly 13% found just once. CDR3 length: 13 residues. V shed 3 bases and J shed 4 bases, with 11 bases lying between them. Germline CDR1 DFQATT, CDR2 SNEGSKA (reference sequence). V and J are TRBV20-1 and TRBJ2-3; D might be TRBD2 (6 bases). This clonotype was sampled from a human donor who was either an allogeneic HSCT recipient or a stem cell or donor lymphocyte infusion donor (not recorded which). It is not recorded whose cells these are; they may come from a transplant donor. Sequenced sample: blood, either unsorted or a sorted T cell fraction (not recorded which). CDR3 amino acids: CSASSGRSDTQYF. CDR3 bases: TGCAGTGCTAGTAGCGGCCGATCAGATACGCAGTATTTT.